This entry lists 13 T cell receptor beta chains sequenced from one sample in a study of CD8 T cells in ankylosing spondylitis. Their recognized antigens are unknown. Each CDR3 protein is one row after TCRdb ran MiXCR on the 5' RACE reads. Altogether approximately 520,000 distinct CDR3 sequences are present, about 5.4% being singletons, with the ten largest covering 3.5%. Study findings and constraints: In ankylosing spondylitis blood, a motif of seven to nine highly homologous TCR beta variants appeared characteristic.

Sequences were obtained from blood, either unsorted or a sorted T cell fraction (not recorded which). The receptors stem from a male donor with ankylosing spondylitis.

This clonotype appeared many times. The CDR3 DNA sequence: TGTGCCAGCAGCTTTCGTGCGGGGTACAATGAGCAGTTCTTC. Translation gives CASSFRAGYNEQFF. J is TRBJ2-1 and V is TRBV12-3 or TRBV12-4; tentative D call: TRBD2 (6 bases). V dropped 6 bases and J dropped 4 bases, with 13 bases sitting between them. The CDR3 sequence is 14 residues long.

The table lists this clonotype with many counts. V and J are TRBV20-1 and TRBJ1-5; D uncertain. The germline CDR1 and CDR2 sequences are DFQATT and SNEGSKA (reference sequence). This CDR3 has 14 amino acids. Trimming cost V 3 bases and J 6 bases, with 15 bases left between them. The DNA for the CDR3 is TGCAGTGCTAGTAAGGGTACCTTGGGTCAGCCCCAGCATTTT. This translates into CSASKGTLGQPQHF.

About this clonotype itself: This could be a read error, since a much larger clone is one nucleotide away. The V gene is TRBV3-1, the J gene TRBJ1-1; the D gene is possibly TRBD1 (5 bases). This CDR3 region has 13 residues. The germline gives CDR1 LGHDT, CDR2 YNNKEL (reference sequence). The CDR3 spells CASLGPSNNEAFF. CDR3 nucleotide sequence: TGTGCCAGTCTGGGGCCTTCGAACAATGAAGCTTTCTTT.

This clonotype was recorded at least ten times. DNA of the CDR3: TGCGCCAGCAGCCGTCGTGGACAGCAAAACTATGGCTACACCTTC. Amino acids: CASSRRGQQNYGYTF. The chain employs TRBV4-1 and TRBJ1-2, with D perhaps matching TRBD1 (6 bases). The CDR3 is 15 amino acids. Germline V gene sequence: CDR1 MGHRA, CDR2 YSYEKL. V was shortened by 4 bases and J by 2 bases, with 14 bases between the two germline ends.

This clonotype was observed many times. The chain is built from TRBV20-1 and TRBJ2-1, with TRBD1 matching 9 bases. Germline lookup yields CDR1 DFQATT and CDR2 SNEGSKA (reference sequence). V shed 4 bases, J shed 3 bases, and the junction held 7 bases outside the gene matches. The length of the CDR3 is 15 residues. CDR3 sequence reads: CSATPHRGHYNEQFF. CDR3 nucleotide sequence: TGCAGTGCTACCCCCCACAGGGGGCACTACAATGAGCAGTTCTTC.

This clonotype occurred many times. The chain employs TRBV20-1 and TRBJ1-5; no reliable D call. CDR1 and CDR2 (germline): DFQATT, SNEGSKA (reference sequence). Deletions cut 0 bases from V and 0 bases from J, with 6 bases between. The CDR3 is 14 amino acids. In DNA form, the CDR3 reads TGCAGTGCTAGAGACAGGAATAGCAATCAGCCCCAGCATTTT. Its protein product is CSARDRNSNQPQHF.

This clonotype was detected once. The J gene is TRBJ2-4, the V gene TRBV24-1, with 9 nucleotides matching TRBD1. CDR1 is KGHDR and CDR2 is SFDVKD in the germline V gene. This CDR3 region has 17 residues. J lost 6 bases, V lost 12 bases, and 20 bases had no gene match. CDR3 DNA sequence: TGTGCCGCCATTGATCGTCTGGGGACAGGGACCATAAACATTCAGTACTTC. Translation gives CAAIDRLGTGTINIQYF.

This clonotype has more than one count but fewer than ten. The chain couples TRBV7-9 to TRBJ2-7; no firm D call. V was shortened by 1 base and J by 3 bases, with 10 bases between the two germline ends. Germline V CDR1 and CDR2: SEHNR, FQNEAQ (reference sequence). The CDR3 contains 14 residues. The CDR3 nucleotides read TGTGCCAGCAGCTTAGGGCCAGAGATCTACGAGCAGTACTTC. It yields the protein CASSLGPEIYEQYF.

This clonotype was recorded many times. The V gene is TRBV4-1, the J gene TRBJ1-1; D is possibly TRBD1 (6 bases). Germline lookup yields CDR1 MGHRA and CDR2 YSYEKL. This CDR3 has 16 amino acids. The V gene lost 0 bases and the J gene lost 10 bases, with 21 bases spanning the gap. The CDR3 is CASSQDLYVRQVVAFF. DNA of the CDR3: TGCGCCAGCAGCCAAGATTTGTACGTGAGACAGGTAGTAGCTTTCTTT.

The sample holds many counts of this clonotype. This chain joins TRBV20-1 and TRBJ2-7; TRBD2 is a possible D gene (5 bases). The germline gives CDR1 DFQATT, CDR2 SNEGSKA (reference sequence). The CDR3 extends over 11 amino acids. V was shortened by 5 bases and J by 2 bases, with 7 bases between the two germline ends. The CDR3 loop reads CSAGRTYEQYF. The CDR3 region has the DNA TGCAGTGCTGGGAGAACCTACGAGCAGTACTTC.

The sample holds many counts of this clonotype. The chain carries TRBV5-6 and TRBJ2-7, with no clear D. CDR1 and CDR2 from the germline V gene are SGHDT and YYEEEE. This CDR3 spans 12 amino acids. V lost 0 bases and J lost 5, with 6 bases in between. Here the CDR3 DNA reads TGTGCCAGCAGCTTGGAGCCTAACGAGCAGTACTTC. Residues: CASSLEPNEQYF.

There are many counts of this clonotype. The rearrangement links TRBV27 to TRBJ2-7; 11 bases align to TRBD2. With V trimmed by 6 bases and J by 2 bases, 9 bases remained unmatched. This CDR3 is built from 16 residues. Germline V gene data show CDR1 as MNHEY and CDR2 as SMNVEV (reference sequence). The CDR3 nucleotides read TGTGCCAGCAGCAACTCGGGACTAGCGGCAGCCTACGAGCAGTACTTC. Residues: CASSNSGLAAAYEQYF.

This clonotype was observed many times. The chain recombines TRBV24-1 with TRBJ2-1; TRBD2 aligns across 8 bases. The CDR3 has 15 amino acids. CDR1 is KGHDR, CDR2 SFDVKD, per germline. V was clipped by 5 bases and J by 7 bases; unmatched bases: 9. The CDR3 is CATSGLRAGVNEQFF. As DNA, the CDR3 is TGTGCCACCAGTGGTCTAAGAGCGGGGGTTAATGAGCAGTTCTTC.